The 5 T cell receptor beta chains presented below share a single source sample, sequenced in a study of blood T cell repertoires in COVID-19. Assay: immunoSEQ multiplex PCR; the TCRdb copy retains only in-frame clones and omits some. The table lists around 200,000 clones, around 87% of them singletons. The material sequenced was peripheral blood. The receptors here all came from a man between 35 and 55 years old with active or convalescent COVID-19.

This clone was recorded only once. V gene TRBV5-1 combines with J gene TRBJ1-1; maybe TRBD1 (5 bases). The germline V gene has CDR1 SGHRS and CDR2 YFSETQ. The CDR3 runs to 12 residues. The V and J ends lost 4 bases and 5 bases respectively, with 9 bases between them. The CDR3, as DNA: TGCGCCAGCAGCGGGACTTGGACTGAAGCTTTCTTT. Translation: CASSGTWTEAFF.

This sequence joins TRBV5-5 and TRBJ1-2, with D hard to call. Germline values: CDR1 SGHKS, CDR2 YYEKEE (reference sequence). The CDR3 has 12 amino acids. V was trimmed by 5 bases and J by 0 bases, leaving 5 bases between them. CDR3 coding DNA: TGTGCCAGCAGTACAGCTAACTATGGCTACACCTTC. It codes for CASSTANYGYTF.

CDR3 in amino acids: CASSASRTSGGAHEQYF. CDR3 in DNA: TGTGCCAGCAGCGCCTCCAGGACTAGCGGGGGGGCCCACGAGCAGTACTTC. The gene calls are TRBV9 and TRBJ2-7; 15 bases map to TRBD2. The trim removed 3 bases at V and 5 bases at J, leaving 9 bases unmatched. The CDR3 length is 17 residues. Germline V gives CDR1 SGDLS, CDR2 YYNGEE.

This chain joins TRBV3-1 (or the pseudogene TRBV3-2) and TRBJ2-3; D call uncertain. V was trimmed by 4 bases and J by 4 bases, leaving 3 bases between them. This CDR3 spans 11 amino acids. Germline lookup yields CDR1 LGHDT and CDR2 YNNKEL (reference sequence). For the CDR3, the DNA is TGTGCCAGCAGCCGCGCAGATACGCAGTATTTT. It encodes CASSRADTQYF.

This CDR3 is CASSTWDSTGNTIYF. The CDR3 nucleotides are TGTGCCAGCAGCACGTGGGACAGCACTGGAAACACCATATATTTT. V usage is TRBV11-2 and J usage is TRBJ1-3; 7 nucleotides agree with TRBD1. The CDR3 sequence is 15 residues long. The germline gives CDR1 SGHAT, CDR2 FQNNGV. Trimming cost V 5 bases and J 2 bases; bases outside gene matches: 6.